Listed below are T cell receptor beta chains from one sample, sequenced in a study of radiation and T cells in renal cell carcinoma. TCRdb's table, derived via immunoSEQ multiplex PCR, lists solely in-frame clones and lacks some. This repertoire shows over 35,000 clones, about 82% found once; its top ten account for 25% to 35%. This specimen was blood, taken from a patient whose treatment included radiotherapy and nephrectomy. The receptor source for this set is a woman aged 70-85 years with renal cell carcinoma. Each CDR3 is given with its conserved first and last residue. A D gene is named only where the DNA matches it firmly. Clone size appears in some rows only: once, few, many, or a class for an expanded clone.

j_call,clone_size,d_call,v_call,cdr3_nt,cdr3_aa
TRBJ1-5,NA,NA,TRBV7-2,TGTGCCAGCAACAGGAGGGGAGGGGGGCCGAGCAATCAGCCCCAGCATTTT,CASNRRGGGPSNQPQHF
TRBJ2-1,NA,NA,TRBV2,TGTGCCAGCAGGAGACTGGGAACCAATGAGCAGTTCTTC,CASRRLGTNEQFF
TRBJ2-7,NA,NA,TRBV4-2,TGTGCCAGCAGCCCTGCAGGGGTGGCCTCCTACGAGCAGTACTTC,CASSPAGVASYEQYF
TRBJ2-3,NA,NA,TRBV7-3,TGTGCCAGCAGCCTAGGGACGGTGAACACAGATACGCAGTATTTT,CASSLGTVNTDTQYF
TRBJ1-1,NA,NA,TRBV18,TGTGCCAGCTCAGTGGCTTTACAATATGAAGCTTTCTTT,CASSVALQYEAFF
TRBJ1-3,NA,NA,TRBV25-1,TGTGCCAGCAGTGAGGCTGGAAACACCATATATTTT,CASSEAGNTIYF
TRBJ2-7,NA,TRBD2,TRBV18,TGTGCCAGCTCCCCGCTGTTGGTAGTAGCGGGAGTGTCCGGCCGGCGACTCAGCTACGAGCAGTACTTC,CASSPLLVVAGVSGRRLSYEQYF
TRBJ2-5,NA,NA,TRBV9,TGTGCCAGCAGCGTAGGCTCTAGCGCAAAAGAGACCCAGTACTTC,CASSVGSSAKETQYF
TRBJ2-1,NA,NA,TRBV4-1,TGCGCCAGCTCCTTGGGGGCGGGGGAGGCCTTAAGGAATGAGCAGTTCTTC,CASSLGAGEALRNEQFF
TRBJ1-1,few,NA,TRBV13,TGTGCCAGCAGCTCACGGGGGTGGACTGAAGCTTTCTTT,CASSSRGWTEAFF
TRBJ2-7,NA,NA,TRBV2,TGTGCCAGCAGGGCGGGACTTCCCTCCTACGAGCAGTACTTC,CASRAGLPSYEQYF
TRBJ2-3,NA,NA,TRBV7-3,TGTGCCAGCAGCTTAGCCGGGGTTACCACAGATACGCAGTATTTT,CASSLAGVTTDTQYF
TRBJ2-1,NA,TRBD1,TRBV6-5,TGTGCCACGGCGGGCGCAGGGGGTAAGAATGAGCAGTTCTTC,CATAGAGGKNEQFF
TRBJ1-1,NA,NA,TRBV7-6,TGTGCCAGCAGATCTCAGATGAACACTGAAGCTTTCTTT,CASRSQMNTEAFF
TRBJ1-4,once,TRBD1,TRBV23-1,TGCGCCAGCAGTCAAAGTCAAAAGGACAGGGCCTTAAAACGGGGAGAAAAACTGTTTTTT,CASSQSQKDRALKRGEKLFF
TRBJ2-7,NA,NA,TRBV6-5,TGTGCCAGCAGCCCCGGGATCCGACCCTCCTACGAGCAGTACTTC,CASSPGIRPSYEQYF